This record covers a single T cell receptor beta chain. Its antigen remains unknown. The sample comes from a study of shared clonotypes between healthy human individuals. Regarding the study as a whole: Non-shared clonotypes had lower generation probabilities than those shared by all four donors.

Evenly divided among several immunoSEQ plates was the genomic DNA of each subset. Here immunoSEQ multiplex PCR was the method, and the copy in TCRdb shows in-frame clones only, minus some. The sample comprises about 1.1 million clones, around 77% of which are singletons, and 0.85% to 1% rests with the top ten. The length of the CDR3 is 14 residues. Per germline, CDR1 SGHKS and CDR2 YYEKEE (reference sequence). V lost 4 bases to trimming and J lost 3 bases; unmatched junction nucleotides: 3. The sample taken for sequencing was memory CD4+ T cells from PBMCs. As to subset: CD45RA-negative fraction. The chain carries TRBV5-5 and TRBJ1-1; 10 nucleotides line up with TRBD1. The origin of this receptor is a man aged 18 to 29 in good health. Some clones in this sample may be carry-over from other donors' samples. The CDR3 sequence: CASSRDRGYTEAFF. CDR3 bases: TGTGCCAGCAGCCGGGACAGGGGATACACTGAAGCTTTCTTT.